What follows is one T cell receptor beta chain and its context. No cognate antigen has been identified for it. No base-level quality is on record; no much larger clone is a single base apart. This entry is derived from a study of cytomegalovirus exposure and HLA in healthy donors (dated by TCRdb to between 2016 and 2019). In the study overall: In an earlier analysis of some 550 of the donors, 250 to 350 Gb of sequence data and approximately 100 million unique TCR beta sequences from 180 million or so T cells were reported. Rather than using new phenotypic data, the later analysis identified candidate immune exposures from TCR beta sequences and from how often those sequences occurred across donors. On average, roughly 240,000 unique TCR beta nucleotide sequences were sequenced per donor among 398 genotyped donors of the cohort, with approximately 18% of those sequences being non-productive. Typing coverage differed by locus: A, B, C, DRB1 and DQB1 were typed in about 629-640 donors, DQA1 in about 550, DPA1 in some 570, and DPB1 in roughly 470. To decide whether each TCR beta V gene segment behaved as functional or pseudogenic, an earlier analysis of fewer than 750 of the donors relied on high-throughput TCR beta sequencing. Donor age, sex, ethnicity and CMV serostatus were compiled together with the repertoire data. Using immunosequencing, the study profiled T cell repertoires from about 650 subjects and related those repertoires to cytomegalovirus serostatus. The study aimed to test whether cataloging public T cell receptors could reveal signatures of past pathogen exposure. Five DR-DQ haplotypes were handled as single units for association and clustering, since linkage in the cohort was strong. Besides the first cohort of some 670 subjects, a separate validation cohort made up of around 120 different subjects was used. Genome-wide SNP genotypes for about 65% of the roughly 670 donors were used in a later genetic analysis, which treated that subset as a discovery cohort. The study combined high-throughput TCR immunosequencing, statistical association of individual TCRs with disease status, and machine learning to predict cytomegalovirus infection status. Both class I and class II loci were covered by HLA typing, at four-digit resolution. Every repertoire in the discovery cohort had been generated on one and the same sequencing platform. Of the roughly 400 genotyped donors, approximately 83% fell in the genetic ancestry cluster associated with self-reported Caucasian donors. Roughly 300 gigabases of sequencing data and around 90 million unique TCR sequences made up an early release that covered approximately 700 HLA-typed donors. A later analysis re-analyzed previously published TCR beta repertoires from about 730 donors and added high-resolution HLA genotyping to study TCR occurrence patterns.

Receptor libraries were prepared by the immunoSEQ multiplex PCR assay. For the multiplex PCR, a mixture combining 60 forward primers for TCR Vbeta segments and 13 reverse primers for TCR Jbeta segments was used. Amplification of the CDR3 region of rearranged TCR beta genes was performed with a multiplex PCR assay on genomic DNA. The Illumina HiSeq System was used to sequence the amplified TCR beta libraries as 87-base-pair reads. The source study handled its data this way. In a later analysis, about 80 million unique TCR beta chains were counted across the roughly 700 repertoires, and about 9.9 million of these chains were shared by at least two donors. Raw reads were error-corrected and collapsed into unique sequences with a nearest-neighbor algorithm that merged closely related sequences to remove PCR and sequencing errors. CDR3 sequences were aligned to IMGT reference sequences to assign V, D and J gene segments. For a sequence to be retained, a match of at least six nucleotides to both a V gene segment and a J gene segment was required. A rearrangement was called productive if the CDR3 had no stop codons and remained in frame with V and J, and every other rearrangement was called non-productive. CDR3 was defined according to IMGT convention as the region running from the second conserved V-encoded cysteine to the conserved J-encoded phenylalanine. In an earlier analysis of approximately 590 of the donors, sequences lacking an unambiguous match to a single V gene segment were excluded. An earlier analysis of approximately 590 of the donors classified V segments as functional when productive rearrangements were above 56.7% and as segregating when the standard deviation between donors was above 5%. A statistical classification framework was built to diagnose cytomegalovirus status from the catalog of TCR beta chain sequences. In a later analysis, V and J genes were assigned by comparing TCR nucleotide sequences against IMGT/GENE-DB human TR gene sequences. A later analysis assigned CDR3 sequences and most-parsimonious VDJ recombination scenarios with the TCRdist pipeline. In a later analysis, every TCR beta chain was defined by the combination of its CDR3 amino acid sequence and its V-gene family, and reads without a unique V-gene family were dropped. To address suspected cross-contamination and a sequencing artifact, a later analysis removed some 620 highly shared, low-generation-probability nucleotide sequences. In a later analysis, a clonal expansion index was calculated for each public chain from normalized within-repertoire ranks of inferred template counts. Generation probabilities in a later analysis came from a VDJ recombination model fitted to out-of-frame rearrangements, and those results were checked against IGoR. In a later analysis, hypergeometric tests were used to score TCR-TCR, TCR-HLA and TCR-CMV co-occurrence, with a repertoire-size bias correction applied to TCR pairs. In a later analysis, false discovery rates were estimated by permuting HLA or CMV assignments 20 times. A later analysis grouped co-occurring TCRs with DBSCAN, adding TCRdist sequence similarity when clustering within HLA-allele-positive subsets. Repertoires with fewer than 30,000 or more than 120,000 public chains, plus five repertoires with anomalous nucleotide sharing, were excluded from co-occurrence clustering. This is the immuneACCESS table as TCRdb keeps it, with only in-frame sequences that have V and J called. A part of the clones is gone; compared with another copy, unresolved V genes explain less than half, and the rest is unexplained. The V and J calls and clone size come from that table; D and trimming were worked out from the DNA. The sample yields some 150,000 clones; less than 80% were counted once. The ten largest clones represent 2.5% to 3.5% of the sample.

The cohort comprised 710 or so healthy bone marrow donors. All cohort members were sampled while nominally healthy, although unrecorded immune exposures were likely present. The donor was CMV seronegative and belonged to the group of 380 or so seronegative cohort members. Every donor gave a peripheral blood sample, and the peripheral blood mononuclear cells from that sample were used for TCR beta sequencing. The Qiagen DNeasy Blood Extraction Kit was used to extract genomic DNA from the blood cell samples. General conclusions and limits of the study: In a later analysis, most CMV-associated TCR beta chains were found to appear HLA-restricted, with HLA associations seemingly driven largely by CMV exposure. In a later analysis, HLA-associated TCR beta chains were found to be more clonally expanded and to have lower generation probabilities than equally common non-associated chains. The study listed 150 to 200 TCR beta chains as associated with cytomegalovirus. Most TCR sequences were observed very rarely across donors, whereas some public TCRs were present in many individuals. A later genetic analysis reported fewer N-insertions in productive TCRs among donors in an Asian-associated ancestry cluster than the roughly 640-donor mean. Roughly uniform sequencing depth across donors was assumed in presence/absence analyses, although this assumption may not hold. A few of the identified cytomegalovirus-associated TCR beta chains were confirmed in vitro to be specific for cytomegalovirus antigens. A group of highly shared sequence variants was considered likely to be a technical artifact of the sequencing pipeline. Assigning TCR associations to individual alleles was difficult when HLA alleles, especially DR and DQ, strongly co-occurred. Immune exposure information for the cohort was limited to CMV serostatus. It was suggested by the authors that the approach could potentially be generalized to other disease states and immunological phenotypes. Because counts were too low, approximately 18 rarely observed V segments, including chromosome 9 orphons, were excluded from the earlier analysis of around 640 of the donors. According to a later analysis, TCR association rates differed among HLA loci, with DRB1 alleles showing the most associated TCRs and HLA-C alleles showing the fewest. HLA typing was unavailable for some donors at each locus, so association tests used only the typed subset. A further reported finding was that TCR beta sequences accurately predicted the HLA-A and HLA-B alleles for most subjects in the first cohort. V-gene and J-gene trimming of TCR beta chains was associated with a missense DCLRE1C variant in a later genetic analysis, and the association was replicated in an independent cohort. Broadly in line with IMGT annotations, most TCR beta V segments showed up in productive rearrangements about 87% or about 30% of the time in an earlier analysis of under 700 of the donors. At a false discovery rate of 0.05, a later analysis linked under 20,000 TCR beta sequences to specific HLA alleles. In a later analysis, several top co-occurrence clusters were reported to appear linked to parvovirus B19, influenza, CMV and Epstein-Barr virus. Linkage disequilibrium might explain the correlated functional status among segregating V segments, but an unknown experimental factor could not be excluded. In this cohort, only TCR beta chains were sequenced, and detectable features were limited by the absence of alpha or paired-chain data. The classifier was reported to diagnose cytomegalovirus status with high specificity and sensitivity in both the original and validation cohorts.

The sample consisted of PBMCs. This TCR came from a man aged 40-55 years in good health and CMV-seronegative.

The nucleotide sequence is given as TGTGCCACCGGAAGGACAGGGACTAATGAAAAACTGTTTTTT. Its translation is CATGRTGTNEKLFF. Recombination linked TRBV2 to TRBJ1-4, with TRBD1 matching 8 junction bases. As encoded in the germline V gene, CDR1 is SNHLY while CDR2 is FYNNEI. Including the terminal cysteine and phenylalanine, the CDR3 comprises 14 residues. Only the CDR3 region is kept as DNA, spanning 42 bases read in frame from base 1. At the junction V is shortened by 10 bases and J by 2 bases; bases outside the gene matches: 6.